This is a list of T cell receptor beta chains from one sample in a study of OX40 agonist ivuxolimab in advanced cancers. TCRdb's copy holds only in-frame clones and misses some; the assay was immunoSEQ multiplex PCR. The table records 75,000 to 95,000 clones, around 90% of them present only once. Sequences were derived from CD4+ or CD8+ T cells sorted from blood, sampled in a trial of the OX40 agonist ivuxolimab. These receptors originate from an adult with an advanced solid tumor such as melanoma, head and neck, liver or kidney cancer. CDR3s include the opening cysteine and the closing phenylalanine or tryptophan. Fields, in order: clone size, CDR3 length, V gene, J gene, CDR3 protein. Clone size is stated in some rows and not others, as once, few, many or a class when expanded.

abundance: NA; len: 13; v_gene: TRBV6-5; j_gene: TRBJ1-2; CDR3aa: CASSFLDINGYTF
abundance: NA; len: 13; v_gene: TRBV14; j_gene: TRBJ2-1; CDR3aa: CASSRTGLNEQFF
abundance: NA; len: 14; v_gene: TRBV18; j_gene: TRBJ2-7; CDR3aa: CASSASTGPREQYF
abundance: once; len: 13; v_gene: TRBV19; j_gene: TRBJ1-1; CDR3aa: CASSVTGNTEAFF
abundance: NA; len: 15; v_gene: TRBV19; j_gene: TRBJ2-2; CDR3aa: CASSENRGGSGELFF
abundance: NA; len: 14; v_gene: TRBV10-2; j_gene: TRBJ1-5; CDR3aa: CASNPGQHNQPQHF
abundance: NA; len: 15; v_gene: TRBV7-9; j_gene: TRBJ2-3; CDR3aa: CASSLGLAGTDTQYF
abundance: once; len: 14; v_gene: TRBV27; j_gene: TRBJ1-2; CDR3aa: CASSLTGFNYGYTF
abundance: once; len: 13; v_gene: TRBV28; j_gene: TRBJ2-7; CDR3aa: CASSSGSSYEQYF
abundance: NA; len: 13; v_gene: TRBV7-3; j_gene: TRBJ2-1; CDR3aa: CASSLIPVGEQFF
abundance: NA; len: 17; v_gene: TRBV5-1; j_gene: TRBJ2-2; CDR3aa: CASSPRGTSGNTGELFF
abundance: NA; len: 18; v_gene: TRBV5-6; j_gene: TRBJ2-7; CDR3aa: CASSPGTGGLKSPYEQYF
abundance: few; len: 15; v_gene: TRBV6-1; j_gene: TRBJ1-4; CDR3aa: CASSEAAGGNEKLFF
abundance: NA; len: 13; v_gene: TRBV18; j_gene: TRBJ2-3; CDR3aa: CASSPSPQVTQYF
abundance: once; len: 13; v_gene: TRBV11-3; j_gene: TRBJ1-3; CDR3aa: CASSLASGNTIYF
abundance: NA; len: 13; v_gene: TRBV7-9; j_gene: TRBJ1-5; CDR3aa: CASSLGENQPQHF
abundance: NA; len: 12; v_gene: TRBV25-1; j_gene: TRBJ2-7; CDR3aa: CASGWGRDEQYF
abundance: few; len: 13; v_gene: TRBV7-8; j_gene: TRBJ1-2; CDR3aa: CASSLAGNYGYTF
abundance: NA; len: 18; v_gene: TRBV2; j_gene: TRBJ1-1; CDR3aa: CASRFPGTGITMNTEAFF
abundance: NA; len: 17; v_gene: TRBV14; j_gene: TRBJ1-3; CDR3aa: CASSQVVGGSSGNTIYF
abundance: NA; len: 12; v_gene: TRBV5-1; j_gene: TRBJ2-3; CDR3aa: CASSLGKDTQYF
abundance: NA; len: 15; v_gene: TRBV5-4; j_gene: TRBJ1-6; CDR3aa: CASSLGTVTGSPLHF
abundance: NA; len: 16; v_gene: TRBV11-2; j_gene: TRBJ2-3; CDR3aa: CASSLDEGDGTDTQYF
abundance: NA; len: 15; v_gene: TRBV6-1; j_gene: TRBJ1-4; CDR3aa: CASSEDRAFHEKLFF
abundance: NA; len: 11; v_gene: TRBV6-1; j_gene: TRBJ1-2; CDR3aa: CASSRGFGYTF
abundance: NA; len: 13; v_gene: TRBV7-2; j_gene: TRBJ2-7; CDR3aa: CASSLTRSNEQYF
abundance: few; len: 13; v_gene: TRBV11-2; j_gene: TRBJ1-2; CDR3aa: CASSPRQGYGYTF
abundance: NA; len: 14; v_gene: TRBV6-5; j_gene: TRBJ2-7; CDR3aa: CATEIGWPADEQYF
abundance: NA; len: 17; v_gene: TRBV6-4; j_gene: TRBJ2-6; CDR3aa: CASSRQGPNSGANVLTF
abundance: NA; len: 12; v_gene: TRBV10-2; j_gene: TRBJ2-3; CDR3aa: CASSAWGGETYF
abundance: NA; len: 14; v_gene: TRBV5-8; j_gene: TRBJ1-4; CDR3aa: CASSPWRGNEKLFF
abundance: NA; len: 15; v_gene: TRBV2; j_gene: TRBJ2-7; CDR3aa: CASSEAQDFFYEQYF
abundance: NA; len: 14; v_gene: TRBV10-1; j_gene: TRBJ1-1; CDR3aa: CASSESGANTEAFF
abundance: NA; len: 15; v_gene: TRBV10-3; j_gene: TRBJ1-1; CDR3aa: CAISSARGPNTEAFF
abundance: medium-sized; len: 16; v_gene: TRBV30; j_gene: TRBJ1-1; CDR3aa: CAWTGSGTGANTEAFF
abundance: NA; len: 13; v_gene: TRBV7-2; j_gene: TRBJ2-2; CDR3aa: CASSLFGGGELFF
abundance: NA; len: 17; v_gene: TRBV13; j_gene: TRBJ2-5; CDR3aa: CASSPPSAPGDQETQYF
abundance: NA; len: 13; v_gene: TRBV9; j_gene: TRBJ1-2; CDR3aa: CASSVSSSYGYTF
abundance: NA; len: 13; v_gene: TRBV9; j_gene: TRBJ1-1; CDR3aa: CASSETGFTEAFF
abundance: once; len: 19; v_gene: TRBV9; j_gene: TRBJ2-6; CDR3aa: CASSDNRGREESGANVLTF
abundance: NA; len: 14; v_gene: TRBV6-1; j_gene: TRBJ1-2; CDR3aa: CASSEATGRYGYTF
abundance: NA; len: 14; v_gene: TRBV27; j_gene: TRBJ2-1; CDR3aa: CASSAPTLYNEQFF
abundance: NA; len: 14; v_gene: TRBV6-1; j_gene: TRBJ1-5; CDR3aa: CASSESLGEQPQHF
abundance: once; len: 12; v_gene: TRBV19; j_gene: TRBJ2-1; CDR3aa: CASKADLNEQFF
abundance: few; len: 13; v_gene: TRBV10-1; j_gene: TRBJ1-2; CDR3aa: CASSESPGHGYTF